This is a list of T cell receptor beta chains from one sample in a study of spatial heterogeneity in lung cancer. TCRdb recomputed calls from the 5' RACE reads with MiXCR, one row per CDR3 protein. This table has 35,000 to 45,000 distinct CDR3 sequences, about 7% appearing once. Material: PBMCs, obtained at surgery. Every receptor here comes from a female donor with early-stage non-small cell lung cancer. The conserved cysteine and the conserved F or W are not part of the CDR3 here. Each record gives: D gene, J gene, V gene, CDR3 protein. D genes are given only for firm matches.

- | TRBJ2-7 | TRBV20-1 | SAGGGAVSYEQY
- | - | TRBV10-3 | ATGGANTDTQH
- | TRBJ2-3 | TRBV12-3/TRBV12-4 | ASTPEGGKGADTQY
TRBD2 | TRBJ2-3 | TRBV29-1 | SVEGLGGGGTDTQY
- | TRBJ1-1 | TRBV5-4 | ASSRVANTEAF
TRBD2 | TRBJ2-4 | TRBV19 | ASSLPGGNKNIQY
- | TRBJ1-4 | TRBV7-9 | ASSFGSTNEKLF
- | TRBJ2-3 | TRBV6-2/TRBV6-3 | ASRGSSTDTQY
TRBD1 | TRBJ2-7 | TRBV28 | ASCSPGTGAYEQY
- | TRBJ2-2 | TRBV11-3 | ASSFSDTGELF
TRBD1 | TRBJ2-6 | TRBV19 | ASCSGGGAGANVLT
- | TRBJ1-2 | TRBV5-5 | ASSLMWASNYGYT
- | TRBJ2-2 | TRBV28 | ASSLTGGETTGELF
- | TRBJ2-7 | TRBV2 | ASRVSRDPSYEQY
- | TRBJ2-1 | TRBV5-6 | ASSFGFSSYNEQF
- | TRBJ1-2 | TRBV4-3 | ASSQGGPPRPDGYT
- | TRBJ1-2 | TRBV11-2 | ASSLNPPSGYT
- | TRBJ2-5 | TRBV21-1 | ASSKADRVGETQY
- | TRBJ2-7 | TRBV30 | AWRGTEARSYEQY
- | TRBJ2-7 | TRBV7-8 | ASSPRLGGGEQY
TRBD2 | TRBJ2-1 | TRBV4-1 | ASSQERGGLNEQF
TRBD2 | TRBJ2-1 | TRBV29-1 | SVGGLAGVWNEQF
- | TRBJ2-7 | TRBV5-1 | ASSLSGWASEQY
- | TRBJ1-3 | TRBV13 | ASSLGPHRGGNTIY
- | TRBJ2-2 | TRBV7-8 | ASTTSGAGNTGELF
- | TRBJ2-7 | TRBV3-1 | ASSQPSLLRGEQY
- | TRBJ2-1 | TRBV19 | ASSITGLVYNEQF
- | TRBJ2-7 | TRBV7-2 | ASSLGGRGYEQY
TRBD1 | TRBJ1-1 | TRBV27 | ASSLWGPGQLTEAF